The clone carrying this T cell receptor (beta chain) was counted a few times. Its specificity is unknown. Uncontrolled infection, other autoimmune disease, pregnancy and lactation each barred patients from inclusion. Amplified regions were TCR beta CDR3 sequences from RNA transcripts. First-round RT-PCR targeting the TCR CDR3 was performed with the HTBI primer set. TCRdb fed the multiplex PCR reads into MiXCR, producing one record per CDR3 protein. This table has roughly 530,000 distinct CDR3 sequences, 15% to 20% appearing once. The data are from a study of T cells in Graves' hyperthyroidism and ophthalmopathy. Findings and limits, study-wide: Ophthalmopathy prediction by the model preceded onset by a median roughly 6 months. Among clonotypes expanded in thyroid above 0.001, most were also found in blood. A 13 V-J signature model discriminated ophthalmopathy versus stable hyperthyroidism.

V trimming: 1 base; J trimming: 2 bases; junction bases outside the gene matches: 11. CDR3 length: 17 amino acids. The germline V gene has CDR1 SEHNR and CDR2 FQNEAQ (reference sequence). This TCR was sampled from a young woman with Graves' ophthalmopathy. The genes are TRBV7-9 and TRBJ2-7; TRBD1 matches at 7 bases. Sequenced sample: blood. The CDR3 DNA is TGTGCCAGCAGCTTAGGGGTTGCGGACAGGTCTACCTACGAGCAGTACTTC. Translation gives CASSLGVADRSTYEQYF.